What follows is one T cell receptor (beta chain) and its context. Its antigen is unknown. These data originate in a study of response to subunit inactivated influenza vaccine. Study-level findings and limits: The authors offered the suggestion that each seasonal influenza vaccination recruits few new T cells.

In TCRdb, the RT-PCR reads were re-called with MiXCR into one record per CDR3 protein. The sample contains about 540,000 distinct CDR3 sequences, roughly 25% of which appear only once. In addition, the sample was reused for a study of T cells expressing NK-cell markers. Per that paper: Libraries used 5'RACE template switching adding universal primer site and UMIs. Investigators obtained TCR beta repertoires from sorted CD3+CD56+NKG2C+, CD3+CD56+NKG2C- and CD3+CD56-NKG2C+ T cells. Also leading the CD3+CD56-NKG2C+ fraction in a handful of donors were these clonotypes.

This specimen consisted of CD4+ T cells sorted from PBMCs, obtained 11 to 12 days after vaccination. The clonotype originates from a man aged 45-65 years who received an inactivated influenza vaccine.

The CDR3 loop reads CSARGPGYHYEQYF. Here the CDR3 DNA reads TGCAGTGCTAGAGGACCGGGCTATCACTACGAGCAGTACTTC. This chain uses TRBV20-1 with TRBJ2-7; D not resolved. The germline V gene encodes CDR1 DFQATT and CDR2 SNEGSKA (reference sequence). V gave up 1 base and J gave up 3 bases, with 13 bases separating them. The CDR3 spans 14 residues.